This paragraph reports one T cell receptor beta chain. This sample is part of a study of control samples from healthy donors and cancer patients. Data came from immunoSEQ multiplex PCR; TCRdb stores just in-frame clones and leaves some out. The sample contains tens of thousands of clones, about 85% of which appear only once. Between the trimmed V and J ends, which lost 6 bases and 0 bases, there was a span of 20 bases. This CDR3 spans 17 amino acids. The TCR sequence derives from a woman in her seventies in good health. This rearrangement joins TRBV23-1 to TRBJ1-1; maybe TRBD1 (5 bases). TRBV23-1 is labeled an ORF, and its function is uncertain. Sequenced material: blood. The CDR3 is CASSWFLIDSMNTEAFF. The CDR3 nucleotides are TGCGCCAGCAGCTGGTTTCTAATCGACAGCATGAACACTGAAGCTTTCTTT.